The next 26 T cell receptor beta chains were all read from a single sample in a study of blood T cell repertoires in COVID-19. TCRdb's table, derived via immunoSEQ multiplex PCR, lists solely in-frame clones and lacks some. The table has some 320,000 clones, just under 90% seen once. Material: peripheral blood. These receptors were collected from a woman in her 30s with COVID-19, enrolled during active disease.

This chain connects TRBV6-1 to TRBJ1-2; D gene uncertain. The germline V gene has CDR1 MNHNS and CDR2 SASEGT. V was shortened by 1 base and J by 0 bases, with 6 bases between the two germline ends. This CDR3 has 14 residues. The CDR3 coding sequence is TGTGCCAGCAGTGAAGTTGCAGCTAACTATGGCTACACCTTC. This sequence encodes CASSEVAANYGYTF.

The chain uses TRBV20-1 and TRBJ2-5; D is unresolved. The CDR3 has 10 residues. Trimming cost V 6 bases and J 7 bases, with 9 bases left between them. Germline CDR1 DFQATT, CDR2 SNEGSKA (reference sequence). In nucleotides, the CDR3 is TGCAGTGCCCGGTCGGGGACCCAGTACTTC. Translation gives CSARSGTQYF.

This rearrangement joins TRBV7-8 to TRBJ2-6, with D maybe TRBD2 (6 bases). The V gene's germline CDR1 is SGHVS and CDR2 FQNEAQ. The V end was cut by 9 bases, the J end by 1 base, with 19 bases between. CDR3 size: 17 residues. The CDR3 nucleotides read TGTGCCAGTATTTGGGCGGACTATAGGTCTGGGGCCAACGTCCTGACTTTC. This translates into CASIWADYRSGANVLTF.

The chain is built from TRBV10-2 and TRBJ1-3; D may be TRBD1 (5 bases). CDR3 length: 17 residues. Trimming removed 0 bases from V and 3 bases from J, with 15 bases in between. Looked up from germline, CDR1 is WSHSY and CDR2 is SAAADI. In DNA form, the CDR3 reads TGCGCCAGCAGTGAGTCGACTCCCGGGGGGTATGGAAACACCATATATTTT. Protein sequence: CASSESTPGGYGNTIYF.

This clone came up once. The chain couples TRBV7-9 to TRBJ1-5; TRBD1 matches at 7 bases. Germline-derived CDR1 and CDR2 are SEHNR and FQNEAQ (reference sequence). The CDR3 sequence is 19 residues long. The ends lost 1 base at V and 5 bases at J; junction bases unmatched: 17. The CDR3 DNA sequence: TGTGCCAGCAGCTTAGAGACAGCGCCGGGACAGTTGCCCGATCAGCCCCAGCATTTT. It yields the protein CASSLETAPGQLPDQPQHF.

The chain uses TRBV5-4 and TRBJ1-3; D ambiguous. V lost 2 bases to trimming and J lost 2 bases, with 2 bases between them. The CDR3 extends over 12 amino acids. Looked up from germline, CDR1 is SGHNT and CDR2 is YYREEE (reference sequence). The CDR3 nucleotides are TGTGCCAGCAGCTTCGCTGGAAACACCATATATTTT. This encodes CASSFAGNTIYF.

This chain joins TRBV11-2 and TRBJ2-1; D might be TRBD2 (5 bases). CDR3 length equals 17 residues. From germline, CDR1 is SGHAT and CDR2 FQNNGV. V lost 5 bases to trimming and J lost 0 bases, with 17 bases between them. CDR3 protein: CASSPGKGLSSYNEQFF. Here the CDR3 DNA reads TGTGCCAGCAGCCCCGGGAAGGGCCTGAGCTCCTACAATGAGCAGTTCTTC.

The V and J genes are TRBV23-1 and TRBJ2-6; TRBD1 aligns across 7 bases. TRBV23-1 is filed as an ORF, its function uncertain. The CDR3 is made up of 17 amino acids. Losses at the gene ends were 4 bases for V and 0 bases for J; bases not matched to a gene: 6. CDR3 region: CASSRGTVSSGANVLTF. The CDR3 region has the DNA TGCGCCAGCAGTCGGGGGACAGTGAGCTCTGGGGCCAACGTCCTGACTTTC.

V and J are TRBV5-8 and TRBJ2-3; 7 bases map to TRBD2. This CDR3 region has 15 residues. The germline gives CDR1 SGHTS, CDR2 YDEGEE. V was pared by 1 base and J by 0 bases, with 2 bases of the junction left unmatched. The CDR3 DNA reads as TGTGCCAGCAGCTTGTTCGGGGGGAGCACAGATACGCAGTATTTT. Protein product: CASSLFGGSTDTQYF.

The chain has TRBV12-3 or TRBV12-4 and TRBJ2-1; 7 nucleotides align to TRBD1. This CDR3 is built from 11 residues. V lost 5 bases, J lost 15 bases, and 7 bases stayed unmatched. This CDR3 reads CASSLQGVRFF. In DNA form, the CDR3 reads TGTGCCAGCAGTCTCCAGGGGGTTCGGTTCTTC.

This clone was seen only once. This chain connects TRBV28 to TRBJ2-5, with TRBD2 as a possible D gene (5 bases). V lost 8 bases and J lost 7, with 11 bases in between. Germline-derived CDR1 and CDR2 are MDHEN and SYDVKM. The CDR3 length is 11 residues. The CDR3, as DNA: TGTGCCAGCTCTCTTGGAGGGACCCAGTACTTC. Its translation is CASSLGGTQYF.

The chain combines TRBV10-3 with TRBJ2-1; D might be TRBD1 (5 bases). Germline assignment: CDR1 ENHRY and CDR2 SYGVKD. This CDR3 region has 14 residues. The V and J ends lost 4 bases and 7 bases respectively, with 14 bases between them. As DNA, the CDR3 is TGTGCCATCAGTGCGCAGGGTGGTGGGAATGAGCAGTTCTTC. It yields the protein CAISAQGGGNEQFF.

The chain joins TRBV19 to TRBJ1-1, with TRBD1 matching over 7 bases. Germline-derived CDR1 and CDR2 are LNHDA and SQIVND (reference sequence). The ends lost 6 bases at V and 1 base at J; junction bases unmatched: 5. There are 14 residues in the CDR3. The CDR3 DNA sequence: TGTGCCAGTAGGGGGACAGCCGCGAACACTGAAGCTTTCTTT. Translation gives CASRGTAANTEAFF.

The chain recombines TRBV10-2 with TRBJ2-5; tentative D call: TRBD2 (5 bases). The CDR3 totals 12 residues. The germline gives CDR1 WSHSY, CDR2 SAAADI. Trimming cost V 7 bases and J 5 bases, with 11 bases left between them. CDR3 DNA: TGCGCCAGCAAGGTCGGGGTGGAGACCCAGTACTTC. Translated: CASKVGVETQYF.

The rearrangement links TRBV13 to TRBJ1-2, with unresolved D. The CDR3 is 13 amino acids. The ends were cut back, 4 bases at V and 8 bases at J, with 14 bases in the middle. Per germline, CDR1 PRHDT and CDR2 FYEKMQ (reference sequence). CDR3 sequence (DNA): TGTGCCAGCAGCTACCAGGACTTGGGAGGCTACACCTTC. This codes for CASSYQDLGGYTF.

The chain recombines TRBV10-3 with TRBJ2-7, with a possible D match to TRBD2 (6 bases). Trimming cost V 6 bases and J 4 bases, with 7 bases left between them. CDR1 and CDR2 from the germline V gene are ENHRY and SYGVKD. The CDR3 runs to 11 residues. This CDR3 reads CAISGLYEQYF. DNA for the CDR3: TGTGCCATCAGCGGACTATACGAGCAGTACTTC.

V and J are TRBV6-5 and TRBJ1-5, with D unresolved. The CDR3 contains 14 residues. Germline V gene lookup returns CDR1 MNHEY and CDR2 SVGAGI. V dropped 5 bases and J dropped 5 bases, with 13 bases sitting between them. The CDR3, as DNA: TGTGCCAGCAGTCCTCTAGAGGCCCATCAGCCCCAGCATTTT. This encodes CASSPLEAHQPQHF.

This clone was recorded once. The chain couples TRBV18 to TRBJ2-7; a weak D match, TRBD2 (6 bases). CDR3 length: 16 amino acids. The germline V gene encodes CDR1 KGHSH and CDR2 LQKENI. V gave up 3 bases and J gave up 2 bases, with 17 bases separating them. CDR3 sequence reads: CASSPERRGDPYEQYF. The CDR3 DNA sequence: TGTGCCAGCTCACCGGAAAGGCGGGGAGACCCCTACGAGCAGTACTTC. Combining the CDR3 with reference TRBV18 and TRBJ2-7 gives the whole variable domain NAGVMQNPRHLVRRRGQEARLRCSPMKGHSHVYWYRQLPEEGLKFMVYLQKENIIDESGMPKERFSAEFPKEGPSILRIQQVVRGDSAAYFCASSPERRGDPYEQYFGPGTRLTVT.

The CDR3 spells CASRPTGGRNNSPLHF. As DNA, the CDR3 is TGTGCCAGCAGACCGACGGGGGGACGGAATAATTCACCCCTCCACTTT. This rearrangement joins TRBV5-4 to TRBJ1-6; TRBD1 might be the D (5 bases). The CDR3 runs 16 residues. V was pared by 5 bases and J by 5 bases, with 17 bases between. Germline V gene lookup returns CDR1 SGHNT and CDR2 YYREEE (reference sequence).

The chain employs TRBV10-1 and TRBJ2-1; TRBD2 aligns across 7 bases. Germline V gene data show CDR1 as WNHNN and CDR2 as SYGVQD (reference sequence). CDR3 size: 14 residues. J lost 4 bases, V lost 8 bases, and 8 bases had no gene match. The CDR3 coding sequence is TGCGCCAGCGCAACCGGGACTACTTACAATGAGCAGTTCTTC. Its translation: CASATGTTYNEQFF.

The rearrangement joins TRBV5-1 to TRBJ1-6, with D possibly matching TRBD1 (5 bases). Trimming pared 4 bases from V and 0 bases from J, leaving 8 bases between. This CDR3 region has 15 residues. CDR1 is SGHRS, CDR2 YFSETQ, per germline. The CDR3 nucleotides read TGCGCCAGCAGCACGGACAACTCCTATAATTCACCCCTCCACTTT. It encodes CASSTDNSYNSPLHF.

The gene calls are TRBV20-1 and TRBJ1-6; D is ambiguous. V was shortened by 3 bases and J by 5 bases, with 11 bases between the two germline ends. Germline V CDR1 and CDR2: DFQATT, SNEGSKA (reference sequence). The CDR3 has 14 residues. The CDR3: CSASSWEDNSPLHF. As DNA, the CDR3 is TGCAGTGCTAGTTCGTGGGAGGATAATTCACCCCTCCACTTT.

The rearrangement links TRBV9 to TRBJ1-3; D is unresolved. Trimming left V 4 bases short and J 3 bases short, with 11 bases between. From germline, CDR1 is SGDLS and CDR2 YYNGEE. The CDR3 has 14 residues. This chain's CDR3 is CASSFRTFGNTIYF. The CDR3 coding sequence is TGTGCCAGCAGCTTCCGGACTTTTGGAAACACCATATATTTT.

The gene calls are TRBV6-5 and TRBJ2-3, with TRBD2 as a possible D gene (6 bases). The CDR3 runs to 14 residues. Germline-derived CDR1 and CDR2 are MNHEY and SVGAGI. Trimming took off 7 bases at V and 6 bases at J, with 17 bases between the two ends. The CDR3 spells CASTLGLTGDTQYF. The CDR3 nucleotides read TGTGCCAGCACACTAGGACTAACCGGGGATACGCAGTATTTT.

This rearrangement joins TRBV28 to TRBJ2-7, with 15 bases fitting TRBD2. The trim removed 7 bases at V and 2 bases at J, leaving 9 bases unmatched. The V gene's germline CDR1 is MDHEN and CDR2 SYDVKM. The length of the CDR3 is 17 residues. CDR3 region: CASMPGLAGGYTYEQYF. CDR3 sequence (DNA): TGTGCCAGCATGCCGGGACTAGCGGGGGGTTATACCTACGAGCAGTACTTC.

The CDR3 nucleotides read TGTGCCAGCAGCTTGGGGGGTATTGAAGCTTTCTTT. This gives the protein CASSLGGIEAFF. The V gene is TRBV7-6, the J gene TRBJ1-1; D possibly corresponds to TRBD1 (5 bases). Germline V gene sequence: CDR1 SGHVS, CDR2 FNYEAQ. The V end lost 3 bases, the J end lost 7 bases, and 9 bases lay between the germline ends. The CDR3 is 12 amino acids.